The subject of this entry is one T cell receptor (beta chain). The antigen remains undetermined. V was trimmed by 3 bases and J by 2 bases, leaving 7 bases between them. Germline loops: CDR1 KGHSH, CDR2 LQKENI. The CDR3 contains 13 residues. TCRdb keeps only in-frame clones here, not all; method: immunoSEQ multiplex PCR. Of 120,000 to 150,000 clones listed, 88% are singletons. The sample originates from a study of T cell responses to AZD1222 COVID-19 vaccine. General study findings and limits: Clonal diversity was possibly underestimated, and white British individuals and females predominated among donors. Seropositivity was recorded at baseline in only a handful of AZD1222 recipients. Nearly half of spike-specific TCRs reportedly target variant regions that are unmutated in the B.1.351 and B.1.1.7 variants.

The receptor's source is an adult in good health. The starting material was peripheral blood, obtained on day 0 of MenACWY control vaccination. The rearrangement uses TRBV18 and TRBJ1-2, with D uncertain. The CDR3 sequence is CASSPQANYGYTF. The CDR3, as DNA: TGTGCCAGCTCACCCCAGGCGAACTATGGCTACACCTTC.